Following are 7 T cell receptor beta chains from one sample sequenced in a study of cytomegalovirus exposure and HLA in healthy donors (dated by TCRdb to about 2017). Libraries were built with the immunoSEQ multiplex PCR assay. The multiplex PCR relied on a mix of 60 forward primers for TCR Vbeta segments and 13 reverse primers for TCR Jbeta segments. This is the immuneACCESS table as TCRdb keeps it, with only in-frame sequences that have V and J called. A part of the clones is gone; compared with another copy, unresolved V genes explain less than half, and the rest is unexplained. The table for this sample lists some 190,000 clones; 81% of them were counted only once. The ten largest clones take up 1.5% to 2% of the sample. The sequenced sample was PBMCs. Receptors originate from a man younger than 35 in good health and CMV-seronegative.

The V gene is TRBV6-5, the J gene TRBJ2-2, with a weak D call TRBD2 (5 bases). The CDR3 is made up of 15 amino acids. In germline, CDR1 is MNHEY, CDR2 SVGAGI. The V end was cut by 6 bases, the J end by 3 bases, with 14 bases between. Here the CDR3 reads CASRLMTGYTGELFF. The CDR3, as DNA: TGTGCCAGCAGATTAATGACGGGATACACCGGGGAGCTGTTTTTT.

In this sample, this clone turned up once. This rearrangement joins TRBV9 to TRBJ1-5; 8 bases map to TRBD1. The CDR3 totals 14 residues. The germline V gene has CDR1 SGDLS and CDR2 YYNGEE. Trimming at V came to 4 bases and at J to 7 bases, leaving 7 bases not matched to a gene. This CDR3 is CASSPQGAWQPQHF. The DNA of the CDR3 is TGTGCCAGCAGCCCGCAGGGGGCATGGCAGCCCCAGCATTTT. Based on the CDR3 plus reference TRBV9 and TRBJ1-5, the full variable domain is DSGVTQTPKHLITATGQRVTLRCSPRSGDLSVYWYQQSLDQGLQFLIQYYNGEERAKGNILERFSAQQFPDLHSELNLSSLELGDSALYFCASSPQGAWQPQHFGDGTRLSIL.

This chain connects TRBV9 to TRBJ2-7; a weak D match, TRBD1 (5 bases). Germline CDR1 reads SGDLS; CDR2 reads YYNGEE. Trimming left V 6 bases short and J 4 bases short, with 17 bases between. This CDR3 spans 14 amino acids. CDR3 sequence: CASTPTARVYEQYF. The CDR3 region has the DNA TGTGCCAGCACCCCGACAGCCCGGGTGTACGAGCAGTACTTC.

The sample holds a few counts of this clone. Written as DNA, the CDR3 is TGTGCCAGCAGCTCAGACAGAAAACTGTTTTTT. Protein sequence: CASSSDRKLFF. This chain joins TRBV7-3 and TRBJ1-4, with D possibly being TRBD1 (5 bases). Germline V gene data show CDR1 as SGHTA and CDR2 as FQGTGA. The V gene lost 4 bases and the J gene lost 10 bases, with 7 bases spanning the gap. The CDR3 runs 11 residues. The whole variable domain, remainder taken from reference TRBV7-3 and TRBJ1-4, is GAGVSQTPSNKVTEKGKYVELRCDPISGHTALYWYRQSLGQGPEFLIYFQGTGAADDSGLPNDRFFAVRPEGSVSTLKIQRTERGDSAVYLCASSSDRKLFFGSGTQLSVL.

As DNA, the CDR3 is TGTGCCAGCAGCTTAGTTCCGGAGACGAACACTGAAGCTTTCTTT. Translated, it gives CASSLVPETNTEAFF. The rearrangement joins TRBV7-2 to TRBJ1-1; D is ambiguous. CDR1 and CDR2 from the germline V gene are SGHTA and FQGNSA. V was trimmed by 1 base and J by 1 base, leaving 10 bases between them. The length of the CDR3 is 15 residues.

The chain employs TRBV28 and TRBJ2-1, with TRBD2 matching 13 bases. Unmatched junction bases numbered 2, after V lost 3 bases and J lost 9 bases. The CDR3 sequence is 14 residues long. The germline V gene has CDR1 MDHEN and CDR2 SYDVKM. CDR3: CASSLGLAGTEQFF. The DNA of the CDR3 is TGTGCCAGCAGTTTGGGACTAGCGGGGACTGAGCAGTTCTTC. The variable domain in full, with the rest retrieved from reference TRBV28 and TRBJ2-1, is DVKVTQSSRYLVKRTGEKVFLECVQDMDHENMFWYRQDPGLGLRLIYFSYDVKMKEKGDIPEGYSVSREKKERFSLILESASTNQTSMYLCASSLGLAGTEQFFGPGTRLTVL.

This sequence joins TRBV19 and TRBJ2-5; 12 nucleotides agree with TRBD2. V was clipped by 3 bases and J by 5 bases; unmatched bases: 10. CDR3 length: 17 residues. Germline-derived CDR1 and CDR2 are LNHDA and SQIVND (reference sequence). CDR3 DNA sequence: TGTGCCAGTAGTATCGCACTAGCGGGGGGATCTACGGAGACCCAGTACTTC. This sequence encodes CASSIALAGGSTETQYF.